These 24 T cell receptor beta chains share one sample of origin, sequenced in a study of blood T cell dynamics during melanoma immunotherapy (dated by TCRdb to the early 2020s). Libraries were made using the immunoSEQ multiplex PCR assay. TCRdb holds this immuneACCESS table with in-frame rearrangements only. Some clones are missing; in checked studies, unresolved V genes explain under half, and the rest has no known cause. In all, the sample holds roughly 29,000 clones, and around four fifths of those were seen once. In total, the top ten clones hold about 9.4% of the sample. The meaning of the sample's time point label: week 3, after first cycle of checkpoint inhibitor. The sequenced sample was blood, obtained from a patient treated with checkpoint blockade. These receptors originate from a human donor with melanoma.

The chain recombines TRBV7-9 with TRBJ1-4, with D possibly being TRBD1 (6 bases). Trimming pared 3 bases from V and 3 bases from J, leaving 8 bases between. The CDR3 loop spans 14 amino acids. The germline gives CDR1 SEHNR, CDR2 FQNEAQ (reference sequence). CDR3 bases: TGTGCCAGCAGCTTCACAGGGCCTAATGAAAAACTGTTTTTT. Translating it yields CASSFTGPNEKLFF.

In its sample, this clone was seen once. The chain carries TRBV11-2 and TRBJ2-5; D might be TRBD2 (5 bases). Germline values: CDR1 SGHAT, CDR2 FQNNGV. The CDR3 runs 13 residues. V gave up 7 bases and J gave up 5 bases, with 14 bases separating them. CDR3 in DNA: TGTGCCAGCACGCCCTCGAGGGAGGAGACCCAGTACTTC. Residues: CASTPSREETQYF.

The J gene is TRBJ2-7, the V gene TRBV11-3; 9 bases are a match to TRBD2. The CDR3 has 14 residues. J gave up 4 bases and V 5 bases, and 6 bases lay outside the gene matches. Germline CDR1 reads SGHNT; CDR2 reads YENEEA. This CDR3 is CASSPSGGLYEQYF. The CDR3 nucleotides are TGTGCCAGCAGCCCCAGCGGGGGGTTATACGAGCAGTACTTC.

V gene TRBV2 combines with J gene TRBJ2-2; D may correspond to TRBD1 or TRBD2 (5 bases each). The V gene's germline CDR1 is SNHLY and CDR2 FYNNEI. This CDR3 region has 14 residues. The germline V and J ends were trimmed by 0 bases and 6 bases, with 8 bases remaining between them. CDR3 loop: CASSEARGAGELFF. DNA for the CDR3: TGTGCCAGCAGTGAAGCGCGAGGGGCCGGGGAGCTGTTTTTT.

This clone was seen only a few times. This chain joins TRBV4-3 and TRBJ2-3; D is unclear. V lost 2 bases, J lost 0 bases, and 3 bases lay in between. This CDR3 contains 13 residues. In germline, CDR1 is LGHNA, CDR2 YSLEER. Here the CDR3 DNA reads TGCGCCAGCAGCCAAAGAAGCACAGATACGCAGTATTTT. Translation: CASSQRSTDTQYF.

This clone was seen only once. This chain uses TRBV28 with TRBJ1-2; no clear D. Germline assignment: CDR1 MDHEN and CDR2 SYDVKM. V was shortened by 3 bases and J by 3 bases, with 8 bases between the two germline ends. The CDR3 contains 13 residues. CDR3 in DNA: TGTGCCAGCAGTTTGACCCGGCACTATGGCTACACCTTC. Protein: CASSLTRHYGYTF.

The V call is TRBV19, the J call TRBJ1-2; TRBD1 matches at 8 bases. The CDR3 runs to 11 residues. In germline, CDR1 is LNHDA, CDR2 SQIVND (reference sequence). The J segment lost 7 bases and the V segment lost 10 bases, leaving 5 bases of the junction unmatched. The CDR3: CATRTGIGYTF. CDR3 nucleotide sequence: TGTGCCACCAGGACAGGGATTGGCTACACCTTC.

The V call is TRBV5-1, the J call TRBJ2-3, with D maybe TRBD1 (6 bases). With 2 bases removed from V and 4 bases from J, the gap between germline ends came to 17 bases. CDR3 length equals 16 residues. CDR1 SGHRS and CDR2 YFSETQ come from the germline V gene. Here the CDR3 DNA reads TGCGCCAGCAGCTTATCGCGAATCCCAGGGGCAGATACGCAGTATTTT. Encoded protein: CASSLSRIPGADTQYF.

This clone was counted once. The chain carries TRBV11-2 and TRBJ2-1, with TRBD2 matching over 7 bases. The CDR3 contains 15 residues. The junction had 4 bases not matched to a gene; V was cut back by 1 base and J by 4 bases. Per germline, CDR1 SGHAT and CDR2 FQNNGV. The chain's CDR3 is CASSLASGDYNEQFF. The CDR3 DNA sequence: TGTGCCAGCAGCTTAGCCAGCGGGGATTACAATGAGCAGTTCTTC.

The chain combines TRBV7-9 with TRBJ2-7, with D uncertain. This CDR3 is built from 11 residues. The germline V gene encodes CDR1 SEHNR and CDR2 FQNEAQ (reference sequence). The V end was cut by 5 bases, the J end by 4 bases, with 6 bases between. CDR3 amino acids: CASSQEYEQYF. For the CDR3, the DNA is TGTGCCAGCAGCCAAGAGTACGAGCAGTACTTC.

The chain combines TRBV5-6 with TRBJ2-2; a weak D match, TRBD1 (6 bases). Germline V CDR1 and CDR2: SGHDT, YYEEEE. The CDR3 is 13 residues long. The V end lost 7 bases, the J end lost 6 bases, and 13 bases lay between the germline ends. CDR3 DNA: TGTGCCAGCCGGGACACAGGGCCCGGGGAGCTGTTTTTT. Its protein product is CASRDTGPGELFF. Variable domain in full (rest from reference TRBV5-6 and TRBJ2-2): DAGVTQSPTHLIKTRGQQVTLRCSPKSGHDTVSWYQQALGQGPQFIFQYYEEEERQRGNFPDRFSGHQFPNYSSELNVNALLLGDSALYLCASRDTGPGELFFGEGSRLTVL.

This chain connects TRBV28 to TRBJ1-3, with D tentatively TRBD1 (6 bases). Germline CDR1 reads MDHEN; CDR2 reads SYDVKM. Trimming took 7 bases from V and 2 from J, leaving 12 bases between them. The CDR3 runs 14 residues. CDR3 bases: TGTGCCAGCACCGAACAGGGTACTGGAAACACCATATATTTT. This sequence encodes CASTEQGTGNTIYF.

The rearrangement uses TRBV5-6 and TRBJ2-7; TRBD2 aligns across 16 bases. Germline V lookup: CDR1 SGHDT, CDR2 YYEEEE. The CDR3 runs 19 residues. V lost 3 bases to trimming and J lost 0 bases; unmatched junction nucleotides: 9. The CDR3 is CASSSYSGTSGRGSYEQYF. The CDR3 region has the DNA TGTGCCAGCAGCTCCTACTCCGGGACTAGCGGGAGGGGCTCCTACGAGCAGTACTTC.

The chain couples TRBV11-2 to TRBJ2-7, with unresolved D. The CDR3 runs 16 residues. Germline values: CDR1 SGHAT, CDR2 FQNNGV. V lost 5 bases, J lost 3 bases, and 20 bases lay in between. CDR3 DNA sequence: TGTGCCAGCAGCACCCGAGACTCCTACCACTTCTACGAGCAGTACTTC. It encodes CASSTRDSYHFYEQYF.

The J gene is TRBJ2-1, the V gene TRBV2; 8 nucleotides agree with TRBD1. The V gene end was trimmed by 5 bases and the J gene end by 7 bases; junction bases not matched to a gene: 13. Germline CDR1 SNHLY, CDR2 FYNNEI. The CDR3 has 16 residues. This chain's CDR3 is CASSYTTGNRGNEQFF. CDR3 nucleotides: TGTGCCAGCAGTTACACCACGGGCAACAGGGGGAATGAGCAGTTCTTC.

Details on this clone: The junction departs from the called germline gene at one end, perhaps through a read error. The chain carries TRBV6-1 and TRBJ1-6; D remains ambiguous. The CDR3 consists of 13 residues. Germline lookup yields CDR1 MNHNS and CDR2 SASEGT. The CDR3 DNA sequence: TGTGCCAGCAGAGAAGAAGTCTCTTCACCCCTCCACTTT. Encoded protein: CASREEVSSPLHF.

The chain couples TRBV28 to TRBJ1-1; no firm D call. Germline V gene sequence: CDR1 MDHEN, CDR2 SYDVKM. The CDR3 runs to 11 residues. V dropped 3 bases and J dropped 6 bases, with 5 bases sitting between them. The CDR3 DNA is TGTGCCAGCAGTTTGGCTCCTGAAGCTTTCTTT. Translating it yields CASSLAPEAFF.

V and J are TRBV13 and TRBJ2-2; perhaps TRBD1 as D (6 bases). The CDR3 runs to 14 residues. The V gene's germline CDR1 is PRHDT and CDR2 FYEKMQ (reference sequence). Trimming took 6 bases from V and 0 from J, leaving 8 bases between them. The CDR3 protein is CASRGQPNTGELFF. In DNA, the CDR3 is TGTGCCAGCAGAGGACAGCCGAACACCGGGGAGCTGTTTTTT.

V usage is TRBV7-9 and J usage is TRBJ1-5; a possible D gene is TRBD1 (6 bases). Deletions cut 5 bases from V and 11 bases from J, with 13 bases between. The germline gives CDR1 SEHNR, CDR2 FQNEAQ (reference sequence). This CDR3 is 12 amino acids long. CDR3 sequence: CASSTQGHAQHF. In DNA form, the CDR3 reads TGTGCCAGCAGCACACAGGGCCATGCCCAGCATTTT. The variable domain in full, with the rest retrieved from reference TRBV7-9 and TRBJ1-5, is DTGVSQNPRHKITKRGQNVTFRCDPISEHNRLYWYRQTLGQGPEFLTYFQNEAQLEKSRLLSDRFSAERPKGSFSTLEIQRTEQGDSAMYLCASSTQGHAQHFGDGTRLSIL.

The CDR3 region is CASSLKTGLVRHNEQFF. CDR3 nucleotide sequence: TGTGCCAGTAGTTTAAAAACCGGACTAGTTAGGCACAATGAGCAGTTCTTC. The chain employs TRBV19 and TRBJ2-1; TRBD2 aligns across 7 bases. Germline V gene data show CDR1 as LNHDA and CDR2 as SQIVND (reference sequence). The CDR3 spans 17 residues. Germline trimming cut 5 bases from V and 5 bases from J; bases unmatched to any gene: 15. Filled out from reference TRBV19 and TRBJ2-1, the complete variable domain reads DGGITQSPKYLFRKEGQNVTLSCEQNLNHDAMYWYRQDPGQGLRLIYYSQIVNDFQKGDIAEGYSVSREKKESFPLTVTSAQKNPTAFYLCASSLKTGLVRHNEQFFGPGTRLTVL.

The chain links TRBV15 to TRBJ2-5, with D perhaps TRBD2 (5 bases). The germline CDR1 and CDR2 sequences are LNHNV and YYDKDF (reference sequence). The ends were cut back, 0 bases at V and 1 base at J, with 15 bases in the middle. CDR3 length: 17 amino acids. CDR3 DNA sequence: TGTGCCACCAGCAGAGAGGGAGAGCAACCTTCCCAAGAGACCCAGTACTTC. Its translation: CATSREGEQPSQETQYF.

This clone showed up just once. V and J are TRBV18 and TRBJ1-4, with TRBD1 identical over 9 bases. Trimming cost V 5 bases and J 5 bases; bases outside gene matches: 3. Per the germline V gene, CDR1 is KGHSH and CDR2 is LQKENI. The CDR3 covers 14 residues. CDR3 protein: CASSSGTGNEKLFF. CDR3 coding DNA: TGTGCCAGCTCATCCGGGACAGGGAATGAAAAACTGTTTTTT. Supplemented by reference TRBV18 and TRBJ1-4, the full variable domain reads NAGVMQNPRHLVRRRGQEARLRCSPMKGHSHVYWYRQLPEEGLKFMVYLQKENIIDESGMPKERFSAEFPKEGPSILRIQQVVRGDSAAYFCASSSGTGNEKLFFGSGTQLSVL.

V gene TRBV7-2 combines with J gene TRBJ1-2, with 11 positions matching TRBD1. Germline lookup yields CDR1 SGHTA and CDR2 FQGNSA. The CDR3 is 14 residues long. V lost 3 bases and J lost 8; bases outside the gene matches: 5. DNA for the CDR3: TGTGCCAGCAGCTTCCGGACAGGGGGCATCGGCTACACCTTC. Translating it yields CASSFRTGGIGYTF. The full variable domain, completed using reference TRBV7-2 and TRBJ1-2, is GAGVSQSPSNKVTEKGKDVELRCDPISGHTALYWYRQSLGQGLEFLIYFQGNSAPDKSGLPSDRFSAERTGGSVSTLTIQRTQQEDSAVYLCASSFRTGGIGYTFGSGTRLTVV.

For the CDR3, the DNA is TGTGCCAGCAGAGACGCGCGGAACTATGGCTACACCTTC. Its protein product is CASRDARNYGYTF. V usage is TRBV6-5 and J usage is TRBJ1-2; D remains ambiguous. The length of the CDR3 is 13 residues. CDR1 and CDR2 (germline): MNHEY, SVGAGI. Deletions cut 6 bases from V and 2 bases from J, with 10 bases between.